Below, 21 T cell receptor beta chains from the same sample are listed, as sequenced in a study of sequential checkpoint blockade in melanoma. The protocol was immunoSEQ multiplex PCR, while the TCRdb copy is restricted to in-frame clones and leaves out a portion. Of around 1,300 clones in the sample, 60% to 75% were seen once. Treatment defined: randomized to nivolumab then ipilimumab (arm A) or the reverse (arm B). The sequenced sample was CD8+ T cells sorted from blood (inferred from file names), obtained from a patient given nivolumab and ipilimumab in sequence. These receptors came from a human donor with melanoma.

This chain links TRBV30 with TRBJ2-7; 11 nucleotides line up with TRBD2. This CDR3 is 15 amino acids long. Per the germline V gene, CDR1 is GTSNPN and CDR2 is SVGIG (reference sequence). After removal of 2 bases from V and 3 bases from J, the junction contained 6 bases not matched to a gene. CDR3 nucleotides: TGTGCCTGGAGTTCTCCCGGGACTAGCGGCTACGAGCAGTACTTC. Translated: CAWSSPGTSGYEQYF.

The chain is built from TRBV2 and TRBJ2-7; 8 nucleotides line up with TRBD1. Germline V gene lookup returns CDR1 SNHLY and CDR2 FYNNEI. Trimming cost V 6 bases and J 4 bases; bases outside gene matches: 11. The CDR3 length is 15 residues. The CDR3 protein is CASRTFRQGSYEQYF. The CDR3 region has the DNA TGTGCCAGCAGGACCTTCCGACAGGGGTCGTACGAGCAGTACTTC.

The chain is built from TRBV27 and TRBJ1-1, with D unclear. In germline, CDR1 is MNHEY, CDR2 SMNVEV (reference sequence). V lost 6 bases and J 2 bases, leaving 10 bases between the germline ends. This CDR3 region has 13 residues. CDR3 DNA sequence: TGTGCCAGCAGCCAGTCCGAAAACACTGAAGCTTTCTTT. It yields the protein CASSQSENTEAFF.

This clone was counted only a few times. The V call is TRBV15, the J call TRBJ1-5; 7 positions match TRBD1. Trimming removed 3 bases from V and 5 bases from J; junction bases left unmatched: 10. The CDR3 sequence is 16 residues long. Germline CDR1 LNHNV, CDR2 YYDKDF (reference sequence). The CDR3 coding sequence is TGTGCCACCAGCAGGACAGGGAATAGCTTGGATCAGCCCCAGCATTTT. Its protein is CATSRTGNSLDQPQHF. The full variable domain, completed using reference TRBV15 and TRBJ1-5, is DAMVIQNPRYQVTQFGKPVTLSCSQTLNHNVMYWYQQKSSQAPKLLFHYYDKDFNNEADTPDNFQSRRPNTSFCFLDIRSPGLGDTAMYLCATSRTGNSLDQPQHFGDGTRLSIL.

CDR3: CSVKSGTGAVQQYF. The CDR3 region has the DNA TGCAGCGTCAAAAGCGGGACAGGGGCTGTACAGCAGTATTTT. The chain joins TRBV29-1 to TRBJ2-3; 10 bases are shared with TRBD1. Looked up from germline, CDR1 is SQVTM and CDR2 is ANQGSEA. V dropped 6 bases and J dropped 11; count of bases not matched to a gene: 14. The CDR3 is made up of 14 amino acids.

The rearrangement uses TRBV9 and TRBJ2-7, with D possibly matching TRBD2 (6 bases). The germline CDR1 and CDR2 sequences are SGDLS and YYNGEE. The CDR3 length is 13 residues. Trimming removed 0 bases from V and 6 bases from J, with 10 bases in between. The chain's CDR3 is CASSVAPSAEQYF. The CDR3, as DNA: TGTGCCAGCAGCGTAGCTCCTAGCGCCGAGCAGTACTTC.

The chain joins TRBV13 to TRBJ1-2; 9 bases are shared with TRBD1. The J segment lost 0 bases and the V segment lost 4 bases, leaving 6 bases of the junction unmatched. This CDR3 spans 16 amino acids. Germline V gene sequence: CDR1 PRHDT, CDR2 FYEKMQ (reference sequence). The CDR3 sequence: CASSSGQGPPNYGYTF. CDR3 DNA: TGTGCCAGCAGCTCGGGACAGGGCCCCCCTAACTATGGCTACACCTTC. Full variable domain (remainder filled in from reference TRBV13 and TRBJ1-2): AAGVIQSPRHLIKEKRETATLKCYPIPRHDTVYWYQQGPGQDPQFLISFYEKMQSDKGSIPDRFSAQQFSDYHSELNMSSLELGDSALYFCASSSGQGPPNYGYTFGSGTRLTVV.

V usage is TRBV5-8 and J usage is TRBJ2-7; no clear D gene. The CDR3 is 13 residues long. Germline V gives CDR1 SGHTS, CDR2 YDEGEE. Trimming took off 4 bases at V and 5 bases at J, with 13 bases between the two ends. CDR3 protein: CASSPVNRDEQYF. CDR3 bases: TGTGCCAGCAGCCCCGTCAATCGCGACGAGCAGTACTTC.

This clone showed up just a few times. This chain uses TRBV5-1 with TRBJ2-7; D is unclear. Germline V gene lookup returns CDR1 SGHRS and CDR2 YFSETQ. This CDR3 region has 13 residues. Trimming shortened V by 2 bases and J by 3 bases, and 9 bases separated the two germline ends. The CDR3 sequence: CASSLSVNYEQYF. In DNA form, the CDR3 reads TGCGCCAGCAGCTTAAGCGTAAACTACGAGCAGTACTTC.

CDR3 region: CASTRTLSSYEQYF. The DNA of the CDR3 is TGTGCCAGCACCCGGACTTTGAGCTCCTACGAGCAGTACTTC. This chain joins TRBV28 and TRBJ2-7, with D maybe TRBD2 (5 bases). The ends were cut back, 7 bases at V and 0 bases at J, with 13 bases in the middle. The CDR3 runs 14 residues. Germline CDR1 reads MDHEN; CDR2 reads SYDVKM.

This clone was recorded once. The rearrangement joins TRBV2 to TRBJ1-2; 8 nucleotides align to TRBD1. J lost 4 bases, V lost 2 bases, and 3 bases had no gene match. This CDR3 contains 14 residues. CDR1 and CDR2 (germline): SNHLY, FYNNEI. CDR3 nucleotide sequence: TGTGCCAGCAGTGAACCGGACAGGGTCTATGGCTACACCTTC. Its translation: CASSEPDRVYGYTF.

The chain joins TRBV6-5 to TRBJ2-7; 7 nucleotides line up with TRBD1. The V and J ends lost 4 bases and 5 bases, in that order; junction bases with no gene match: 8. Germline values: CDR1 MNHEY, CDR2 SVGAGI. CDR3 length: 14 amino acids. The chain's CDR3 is CASSSSDRLHEQYF. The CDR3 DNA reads TGTGCCAGCAGTTCCTCGGACAGGCTACACGAGCAGTACTTC.

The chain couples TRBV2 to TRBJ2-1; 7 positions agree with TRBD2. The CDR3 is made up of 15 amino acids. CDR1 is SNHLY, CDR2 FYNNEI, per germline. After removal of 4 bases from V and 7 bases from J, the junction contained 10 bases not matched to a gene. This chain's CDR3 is CASSGVGRKGNEQFF. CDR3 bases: TGTGCCAGCAGTGGGGTCGGGAGGAAAGGTAATGAGCAGTTCTTC.

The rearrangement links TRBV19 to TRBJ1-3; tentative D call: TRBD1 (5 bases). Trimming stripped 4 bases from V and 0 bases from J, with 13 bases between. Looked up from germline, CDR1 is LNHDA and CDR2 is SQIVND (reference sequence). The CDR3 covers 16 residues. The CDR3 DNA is TGTGCCAGTAGTAGACCGACAGTTTCCTCTGGAAACACCATATATTTT. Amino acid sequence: CASSRPTVSSGNTIYF.

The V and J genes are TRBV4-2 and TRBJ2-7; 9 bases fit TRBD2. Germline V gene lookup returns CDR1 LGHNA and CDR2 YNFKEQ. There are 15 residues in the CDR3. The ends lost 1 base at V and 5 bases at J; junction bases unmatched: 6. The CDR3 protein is CASSQVREGRNEQYF. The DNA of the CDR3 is TGTGCCAGCAGCCAAGTGCGGGAGGGCCGGAACGAGCAGTACTTC.

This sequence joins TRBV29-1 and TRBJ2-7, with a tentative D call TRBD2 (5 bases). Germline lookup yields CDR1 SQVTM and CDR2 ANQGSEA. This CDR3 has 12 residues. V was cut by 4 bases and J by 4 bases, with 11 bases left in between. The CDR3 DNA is TGCAGCGTTGGGGGAGACGGATACGAGCAGTACTTC. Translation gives CSVGGDGYEQYF.

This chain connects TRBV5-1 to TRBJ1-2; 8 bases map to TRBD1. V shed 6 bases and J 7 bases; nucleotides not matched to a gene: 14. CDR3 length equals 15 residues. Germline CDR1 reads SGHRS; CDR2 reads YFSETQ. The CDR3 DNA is TGCGCCAGCAACGTGGGGACGGACAGGGCAACTGGCTACACCTTC. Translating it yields CASNVGTDRATGYTF.

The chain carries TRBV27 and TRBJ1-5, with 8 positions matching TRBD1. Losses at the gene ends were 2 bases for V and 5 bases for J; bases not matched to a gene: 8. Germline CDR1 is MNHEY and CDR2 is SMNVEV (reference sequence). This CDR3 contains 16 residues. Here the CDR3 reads CASSLRTGSVDQPQHF. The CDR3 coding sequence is TGTGCCAGCAGTTTAAGGACAGGGTCGGTCGATCAGCCCCAGCATTTT.

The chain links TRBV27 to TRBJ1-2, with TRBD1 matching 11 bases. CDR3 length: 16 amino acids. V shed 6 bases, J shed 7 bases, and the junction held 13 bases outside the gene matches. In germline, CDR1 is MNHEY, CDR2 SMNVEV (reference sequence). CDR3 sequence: CASSPGTGGVRGGYTF. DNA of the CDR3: TGTGCCAGCAGCCCCGGGACAGGGGGGGTTAGAGGTGGCTACACCTTC.

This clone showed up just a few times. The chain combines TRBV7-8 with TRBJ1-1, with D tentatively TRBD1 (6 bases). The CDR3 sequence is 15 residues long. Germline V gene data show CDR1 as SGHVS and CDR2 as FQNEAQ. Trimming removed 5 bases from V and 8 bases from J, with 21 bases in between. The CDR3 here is CASSLLRDTRGEAFF. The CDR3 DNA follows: TGTGCCAGCAGCCTCTTGAGGGACACCAGAGGGGAAGCTTTCTTT.

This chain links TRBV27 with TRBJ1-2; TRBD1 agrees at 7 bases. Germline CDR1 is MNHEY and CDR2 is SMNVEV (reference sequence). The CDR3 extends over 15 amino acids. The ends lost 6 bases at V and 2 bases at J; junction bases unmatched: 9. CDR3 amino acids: CASSQRTGSNYGYTF. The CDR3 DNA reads TGTGCCAGCAGCCAAAGGACAGGATCGAACTATGGCTACACCTTC.